The 14 T cell receptor beta chains below all came from one sample that was sequenced in a study of T cells in Graves' hyperthyroidism and ophthalmopathy. Amplification targeted TCR beta CDR3 regions from RNA transcripts. Carried out on the TCR CDR3, a first-round RT-PCR used the HTBI primer set. Each CDR3 protein gets one entry after TCRdb re-called the multiplex PCR reads with MiXCR. The sample yields some 580,000 distinct CDR3 sequences, around 16% seen once. Material: blood. The receptors derive from a woman aged 40 to 49 with Graves' ophthalmopathy.

There are many counts of this clonotype. The J gene is TRBJ1-2, the V gene TRBV12-3 or TRBV12-4; D is unresolved. The CDR3 has 13 amino acids. V shed 5 bases and J shed 8 bases, with 15 bases lying between them. The CDR3 region has the DNA TGTGCCAGCAGTCTTCGGGAGTCGGCAGGCTACACCTTC. Translated: CASSLRESAGYTF.

The chain combines TRBV11-2 with TRBJ2-7; 7 bases align to TRBD1. V shed 6 bases, J shed 9 bases, and the junction held 8 bases outside the gene matches. This CDR3 spans 12 amino acids. Germline CDR1 and CDR2: SGHAT and FQNNGV. The CDR3 sequence is CASSSTGKGQYF. The CDR3 nucleotides are TGTGCCAGCAGTTCGACAGGGAAGGGGCAGTACTTC.

J is TRBJ2-3 and V is TRBV7-8, with D maybe TRBD2 (6 bases). Trimming shortened V by 6 bases and J by 2 bases, and 15 bases separated the two germline ends. CDR3 length equals 15 residues. Germline CDR1 SGHVS, CDR2 FQNEAQ. CDR3 coding DNA: TGTGCCAGCAGTCGGAGGGAATTATCCACAGATACGCAGTATTTT. This gives the protein CASSRRELSTDTQYF.

This clonotype was detected ten times or more. This chain connects TRBV18 to TRBJ2-2; D gene unclear. The CDR3 runs to 17 residues. V lost 3 bases, J lost 3 bases, and 17 bases lay in between. Per the germline V gene, CDR1 is KGHSH and CDR2 is LQKENI. DNA for the CDR3: TGTGCCAGCTCACCCGCCTCCACCGTAGGCGACACCGGGGAGCTGTTTTTT. Residues: CASSPASTVGDTGELFF.

J is TRBJ2-5 and V is TRBV15; perhaps TRBD2 as D (6 bases). This CDR3 has 14 amino acids. CDR1 is LNHNV and CDR2 is YYDKDF in the germline V gene (reference sequence). Trimming removed 0 bases at V and 3 bases at J, with 8 bases between. The CDR3, as DNA: TGTGCCACCAGCAGAGATGGAGGGGAAGAGACCCAGTACTTC. Translating gives CATSRDGGEETQYF.

This clonotype was counted ten times or more. The rearrangement uses TRBV29-1 and TRBJ2-2; D uncertain. The ends were cut back, 3 bases at V and 7 bases at J, with 12 bases in the middle. The CDR3 runs to 13 residues. Germline V gene data show CDR1 as SQVTM and CDR2 as ANQGSEA. For the CDR3, the DNA is TGCAGCGTTGATATCGGGCGTGTCGGGGAGCTGTTTTTT. Its translation: CSVDIGRVGELFF.

This clonotype was found many times. The chain combines TRBV6-2 or TRBV6-3 with TRBJ2-6; 9 bases fit TRBD1. Germline CDR1 reads MNHEY; CDR2 reads SVGEGT. The CDR3 covers 17 residues. V was pared by 7 bases and J by 4 bases, with 11 bases of the junction left unmatched. The CDR3 sequence: CASTHPGQGAGANVLTF. The CDR3 nucleotides read TGTGCCAGCACCCATCCGGGACAGGGAGCCGGGGCCAACGTCCTGACTTTC.

This chain uses TRBV10-3 with TRBJ1-1; D is perhaps TRBD1 (6 bases). This CDR3 spans 14 amino acids. Germline-derived CDR1 and CDR2 are ENHRY and SYGVKD. With 4 bases removed from V and 0 bases from J, the gap between germline ends came to 9 bases. The CDR3: CAISGGGLNTEAFF. Written as DNA, the CDR3 is TGTGCCATCAGTGGGGGGGGCTTGAACACTGAAGCTTTCTTT.

The chain joins TRBV20-1 to TRBJ2-1; possible D gene TRBD2, 6 bases. From germline, CDR1 is DFQATT and CDR2 SNEGSKA (reference sequence). Trimming removed 5 bases from V and 3 bases from J, with 17 bases in between. The CDR3 runs 15 residues. CDR3 region: CSAPPSGSYYNEQFF. The CDR3 DNA reads as TGCAGTGCTCCCCCATCCGGGAGCTACTACAATGAGCAGTTCTTC.

The chain joins TRBV6-1 to TRBJ2-7; no firm D call. The CDR3 has 13 residues. CDR1 is MNHNS and CDR2 is SASEGT in the germline V gene. V shed 8 bases and J shed 3 bases, with 14 bases lying between them. In DNA form, the CDR3 reads TGTGCCAGCCGTCGAACTGGCAACTACGAGCAGTACTTC. It specifies CASRRTGNYEQYF.

This clonotype was counted only a few times. The chain has TRBV25-1 and TRBJ1-1; TRBD1 agrees at 7 bases. CDR3 length equals 14 residues. The V and J ends lost 5 bases and 4 bases, in that order; junction bases with no gene match: 7. In germline, CDR1 is MGHDK, CDR2 SYGVNS. Written as DNA, the CDR3 is TGTGCCAGCAGTTTACAGGGGTGGGGCACTGAAGCTTTCTTT. It translates to CASSLQGWGTEAFF.

Only a few counts were recorded for this clonotype. The gene calls are TRBV19 and TRBJ2-1; TRBD2 aligns across 10 bases. Germline CDR1 and CDR2: LNHDA and SQIVND (reference sequence). V lost 1 base, J lost 5 bases, and 5 bases stayed unmatched. The CDR3 is made up of 16 amino acids. For the CDR3, the DNA is TGTGCCAGTAGTATAGGCACTAGCGGGACCAACAATGAGCAGTTCTTC. Translating it yields CASSIGTSGTNNEQFF.

Details on this clonotype: Compared with germline, one end of the junction differs, possibly owing to a read error. J is TRBJ1-2 and V is TRBV4-1; 8 bases map to TRBD1. Germline CDR1 and CDR2: MGHRA and YSYEKL. The CDR3 extends over 11 amino acids. In DNA, the CDR3 is TGCACCAGCAGCCCCGGACAGGGTGGTACCTTC. Amino acids: CTSSPGQGGTF.

This clonotype showed up many times. The chain links TRBV12-3 or TRBV12-4 to TRBJ1-1; D ambiguous. The V gene lost 1 base and the J gene lost 9 bases, with 12 bases spanning the gap. The CDR3 covers 13 residues. The CDR3 spells CASSLVGLTKAFF. The CDR3 coding sequence is TGTGCCAGCAGTTTAGTTGGACTAACTAAAGCTTTCTTT.